These T cell receptor beta chains were read from a single sample in a study of identical twins. TCRdb itself ran the 5' RACE reads through MiXCR, one entry per CDR3 protein. The data show about 470,000 distinct CDR3 sequences, around 24% seen once. This same sample was also taken into another study, of T cells expressing NK-cell markers.

Sequenced material: CD4+ T cells sorted from blood. The receptors derive from a young woman in good health. The CDR3 runs from the conserved cysteine through the conserved F or W. D genes are given only for firm matches. Clone size appears in some rows only: once, few, many, or a class for an expanded clone.

J,D,size,V,DNA,CDR3
TRBJ1-1,NA,few,TRBV12-3/TRBV12-4,TGTGCCAGCAGTTTGTGGCCCTTTAAGACTGAAGCTTTCTTT,CASSLWPFKTEAFF
TRBJ1-1,NA,few,TRBV7-9,TGTGCCAGCATGACCCTGAACACTGAAGCTTTCTTT,CASMTLNTEAFF
TRBJ1-6,NA,NA,TRBV11-3,TGTGCCAGCAGCAGGGCGGGAGCTGGAAATTCACCCCTCCACTTT,CASSRAGAGNSPLHF
TRBJ1-1,NA,once,TRBV27,TGTGCCAGCAGTTCTCCTGCTAGGGGAGACACTGAAGCTTTCTTT,CASSSPARGDTEAFF
TRBJ2-3,NA,NA,TRBV20-1,TGCAGTGCTAAACAGCGTCGCACAGATACGCAGTATTTT,CSAKQRRTDTQYF
TRBJ2-5,TRBD1,many,TRBV5-1,TGCGCCAGCCTTCTTTCTCAGGGGGAAGAGACCCAGTACTTC,CASLLSQGEETQYF
TRBJ1-1,NA,few,TRBV7-9,TGTGCCAGCAGCTTCATTCCGAACACTGAAGCTTTCTTT,CASSFIPNTEAFF
TRBJ2-3,NA,NA,TRBV6-1,TGTGCCAGCAGTAGGGACTGGAGCACAGATACGCAGTATTTT,CASSRDWSTDTQYF
TRBJ1-6,NA,NA,TRBV4-1,TGCGCCAGCAGCCAAGATGTAGGTGAGGGTGTTTCACCCCTCCACTTT,CASSQDVGEGVSPLHF
TRBJ2-1,TRBD2,few,TRBV20-1,TGCAGTGCTAGACGAACTAGCGGAGTTTACAATGAGCAGTTCTTC,CSARRTSGVYNEQFF
TRBJ2-1,NA,NA,TRBV5-1,TGCGCCAGCAGCACCAGGCGGGGGCACAATGAGCAGTTCTTC,CASSTRRGHNEQFF
TRBJ2-7,NA,once,TRBV5-5,TGTGCCAGCAGCCCCCACGGCAGGGGCGCAACCTACGAGCAGTACTTC,CASSPHGRGATYEQYF
TRBJ2-5,TRBD1,NA,TRBV12-3/TRBV12-4,TGTGCCAGCAGTTACAGGGGGAATAAAGAGACCCAGTACTTC,CASSYRGNKETQYF
TRBJ2-7,TRBD2,NA,TRBV7-2,TGTGCCAGCAGCTTCTCAGCGGGGGGGCCGTACGAGCAGTACTTC,CASSFSAGGPYEQYF
TRBJ2-1,NA,NA,TRBV28,TGTGCCAGCCTCCCTCTTGGAGACCCGGAGTACAATGAGCAGTTCTTC,CASLPLGDPEYNEQFF
TRBJ2-7,TRBD2,few,TRBV10-3,TGTGCCATCAGTGAGCCCGATAGGGTGGCTAGCGGGACATACGAGCAGTACTTC,CAISEPDRVASGTYEQYF
TRBJ2-1,TRBD2,NA,TRBV29-1,TGCAGCGTTGAAGAGCGACTAGCGCAATACAATGAGCAGTTCTTC,CSVEERLAQYNEQFF
TRBJ1-1,TRBD1,few,TRBV9,TGTGCCAGCAGCCCTAGCCCAGGGGGCCCTGAAGCTTTCTTT,CASSPSPGGPEAFF
TRBJ2-7,NA,NA,TRBV12-3/TRBV12-4,TGTGCCAGCAGCTTCAGGGACCACGAGCAGTACTTC,CASSFRDHEQYF
TRBJ1-1,TRBD1,NA,TRBV10-3,TGTGCCATCAGGGGACAGGGGGCTCGTGGTGAAGCTTTCTTT,CAIRGQGARGEAFF
TRBJ2-1,TRBD2,NA,TRBV10-2,TGCGCCAGCGGGGGACTAGCGGGGGGCCGGTACAATGAGCAGTTCTTC,CASGGLAGGRYNEQFF
TRBJ2-1,NA,NA,TRBV20-1,TGCAGTGCTAGAGGCGGAATCTCCTACAATGAGCAGTTCTTC,CSARGGISYNEQFF
TRBJ2-7,TRBD2,NA,TRBV6-2/TRBV6-3,TGTGCCACCTCGATAGCGGGAGGCGAGCAGTACTTC,CATSIAGGEQYF
TRBJ2-2,NA,NA,TRBV7-9,TGTGCCAGCAGCCGCCTTGAGGGGGAGCTGTTTTTT,CASSRLEGELFF
TRBJ2-2,NA,NA,TRBV6-1,TGTGCCAGCAGAAGAGGGTCTACGAACACCGGGGAGCTGTTTTTT,CASRRGSTNTGELFF
TRBJ1-6,NA,NA,TRBV18,TGTGCCAGCTCACCGTTCGGTGCCAACTCCTATAATTCACCCCTCCACTTT,CASSPFGANSYNSPLHF
TRBJ2-7,NA,few,TRBV3-1,TGTGCCAGCAGCCATCGTGGACGGCACTACGAGCAGTACTTC,CASSHRGRHYEQYF
TRBJ1-6,NA,NA,TRBV5-6,TGTGCCAGCAGCCGAAATAGGGCCAATTCACCCCTCCACTTT,CASSRNRANSPLHF
TRBJ2-3,NA,NA,TRBV2,TGTGCCAGCACTCGGGACGCAGATACGCAGTATTTT,CASTRDADTQYF
TRBJ1-2,NA,many,TRBV12-3/TRBV12-4,TGTGCCAGCAGCCTAGGGACGGCCAACTATGGCTACACCTTC,CASSLGTANYGYTF
TRBJ1-2,NA,NA,TRBV2,TGTGCCAGCAGGGCGACGGAATACTATGGCTACACCTTC,CASRATEYYGYTF
TRBJ1-2,TRBD1,few,TRBV2,TGTGCCAGCAGCCCAACCGGGACAGGGTCTGGCGGCTACACCTTC,CASSPTGTGSGGYTF